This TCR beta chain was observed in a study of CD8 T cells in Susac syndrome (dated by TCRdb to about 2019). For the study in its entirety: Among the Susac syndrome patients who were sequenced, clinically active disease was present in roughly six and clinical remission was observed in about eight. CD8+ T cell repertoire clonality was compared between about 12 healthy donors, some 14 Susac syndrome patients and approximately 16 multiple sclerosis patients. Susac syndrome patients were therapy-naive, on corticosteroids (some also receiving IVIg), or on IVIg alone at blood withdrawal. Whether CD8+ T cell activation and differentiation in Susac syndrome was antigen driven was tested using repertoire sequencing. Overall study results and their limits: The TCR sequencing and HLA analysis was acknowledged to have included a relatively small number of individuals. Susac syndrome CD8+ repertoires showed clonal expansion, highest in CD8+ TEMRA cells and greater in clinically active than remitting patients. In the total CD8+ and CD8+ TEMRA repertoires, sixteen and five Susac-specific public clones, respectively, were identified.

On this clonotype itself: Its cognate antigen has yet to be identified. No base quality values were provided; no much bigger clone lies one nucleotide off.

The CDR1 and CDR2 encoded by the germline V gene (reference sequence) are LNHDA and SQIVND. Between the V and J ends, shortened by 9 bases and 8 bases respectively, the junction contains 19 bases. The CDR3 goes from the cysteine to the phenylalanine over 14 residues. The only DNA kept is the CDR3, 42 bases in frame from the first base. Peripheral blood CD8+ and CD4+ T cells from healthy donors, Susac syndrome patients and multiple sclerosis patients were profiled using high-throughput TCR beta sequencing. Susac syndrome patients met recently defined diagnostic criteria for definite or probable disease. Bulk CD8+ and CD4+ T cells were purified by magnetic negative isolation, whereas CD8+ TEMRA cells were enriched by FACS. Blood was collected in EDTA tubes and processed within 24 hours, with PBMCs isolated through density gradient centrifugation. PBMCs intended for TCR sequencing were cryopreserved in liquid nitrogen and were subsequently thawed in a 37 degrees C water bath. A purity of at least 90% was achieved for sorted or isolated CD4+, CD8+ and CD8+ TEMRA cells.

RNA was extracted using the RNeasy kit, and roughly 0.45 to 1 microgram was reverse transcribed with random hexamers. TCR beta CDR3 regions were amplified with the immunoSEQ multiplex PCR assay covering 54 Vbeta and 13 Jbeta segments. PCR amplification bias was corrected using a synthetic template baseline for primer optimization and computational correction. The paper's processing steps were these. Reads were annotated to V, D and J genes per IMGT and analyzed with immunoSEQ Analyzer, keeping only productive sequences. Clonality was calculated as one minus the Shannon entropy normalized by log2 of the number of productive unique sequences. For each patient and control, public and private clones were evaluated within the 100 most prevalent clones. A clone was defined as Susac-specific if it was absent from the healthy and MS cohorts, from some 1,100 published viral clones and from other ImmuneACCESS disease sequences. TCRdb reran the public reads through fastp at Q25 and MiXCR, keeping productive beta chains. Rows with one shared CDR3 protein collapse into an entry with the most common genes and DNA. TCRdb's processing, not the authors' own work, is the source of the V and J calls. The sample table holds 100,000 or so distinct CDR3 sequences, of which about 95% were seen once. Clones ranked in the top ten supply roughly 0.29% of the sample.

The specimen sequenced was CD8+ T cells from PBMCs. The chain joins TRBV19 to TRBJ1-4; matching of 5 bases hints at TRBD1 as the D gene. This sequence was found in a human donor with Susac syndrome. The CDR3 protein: CASGNRGKGEKLFF. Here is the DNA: TGTGCCAGCGGGAACCGGGGGAAAGGGGAAAAACTGTTTTTT.